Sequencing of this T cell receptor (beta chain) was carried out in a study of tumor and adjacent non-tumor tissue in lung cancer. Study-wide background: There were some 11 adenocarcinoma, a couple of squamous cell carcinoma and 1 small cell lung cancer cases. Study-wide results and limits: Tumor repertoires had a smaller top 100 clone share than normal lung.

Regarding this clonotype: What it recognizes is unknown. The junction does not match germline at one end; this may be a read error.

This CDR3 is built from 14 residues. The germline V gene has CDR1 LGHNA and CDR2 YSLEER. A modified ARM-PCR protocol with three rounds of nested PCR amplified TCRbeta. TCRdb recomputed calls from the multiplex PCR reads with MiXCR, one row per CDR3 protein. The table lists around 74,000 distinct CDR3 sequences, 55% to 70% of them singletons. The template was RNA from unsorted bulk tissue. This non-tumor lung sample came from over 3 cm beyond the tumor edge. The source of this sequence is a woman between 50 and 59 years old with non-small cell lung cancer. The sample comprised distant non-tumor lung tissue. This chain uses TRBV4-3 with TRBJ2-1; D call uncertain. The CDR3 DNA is TGCGCCAGCAGCCAAGATCTCCTTAAGAATGAGCAGTTTTTC. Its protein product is CASSQDLLKNEQFF.